The clone carrying this T cell receptor (beta chain) has just one count. Its antigen is not known. This entry comes from a study of graft-versus-host responses after intestinal transplantation. The data were produced by immunoSEQ multiplex PCR, yet TCRdb's version contains in-frame clones alone and is incomplete. Among some 90,000 clones listed, 90% to 95% were seen once. V shed 8 bases and J shed 6 bases, with 17 bases lying between them. The CDR3 totals 14 residues. CDR1 is WSHSY and CDR2 is SAAADI in the germline V gene. The J gene is TRBJ2-1, the V gene TRBV10-2; a possible D gene is TRBD2 (6 bases). The source material was unstimulated CD8+ T cells sorted from spleen or lymph node cells, sampled before intestinal transplant. This TCR derives from a human donor who received an intestinal transplant. The CDR3 reads CASLLLGGGNEQFF. The CDR3 bases are TGCGCCAGCCTCCTCCTGGGGGGTGGCAATGAGCAGTTCTTC.